This entry describes one T cell receptor (beta chain). Antigen specificity is unknown. This sample stems from a study of OX40 agonist ivuxolimab in advanced cancers. Overall study: Dose-escalation subjects each had hepatocellular carcinoma, melanoma, renal cell or head and neck cancer. The eligibility criteria allowed prior anti-PD-1, anti-PD-L1 or anti-CTLA-4 therapy, and about 40% had some. General observations from the study: Those patients achieving a partial response at 0.1-3.0 mg/kg showed among the lowest clonal expansion. Still undetermined is the antigen specificity of the expanded peripheral T cells.

CDR3 size: 17 residues. Germline-derived CDR1 and CDR2 are SNHLY and FYNNEI. V was cut by 5 bases and J by 0 bases, with 17 bases left in between. Clones were read by immunoSEQ multiplex PCR, and TCRdb kept only the in-frame ones, dropping some. Altogether 50,000 to 70,000 clones are present, 88% being singletons, with the ten largest covering roughly 10%. The specimen was CD4+ or CD8+ T cells sorted from blood, collected in a trial of the OX40 agonist ivuxolimab. The TCR comes from an adult with an advanced solid tumor such as melanoma, head and neck, liver or kidney cancer. This sequence joins TRBV2 and TRBJ1-5; a possible D gene is TRBD1 (5 bases). CDR3 in DNA: TGTGCCAGCAGTCCTAACCCCCACGGGACTAGCAATCAGCCCCAGCATTTT. As protein: CASSPNPHGTSNQPQHF.